The 16 T cell receptor beta chains listed next were all sequenced from one sample in a study of cytotoxic CD8 clonotypes in ibrutinib-treated CLL. Generated by immunoSEQ multiplex PCR, the TCRdb table keeps only in-frame clones and is missing some. The sample records 160,000 or so clones, 70% to 90% being singletons. This specimen was PBMCs, taken at disease progression, from a patient treated with ibrutinib. Receptors were obtained from a human donor with chronic lymphocytic leukemia.

The V gene is TRBV7-3, the J gene TRBJ2-6; unclear D gene. Germline-derived CDR1 and CDR2 are SGHTA and FQGTGA. V shed 5 bases and J shed 3 bases, with 14 bases lying between them. The CDR3 spans 16 residues. The CDR3 sequence is CASSTNPGNGANVLTF. DNA for the CDR3: TGTGCCAGCAGCACTAACCCAGGAAATGGGGCCAACGTCCTGACTTTC.

By proportion, this clone is medium-sized. The CDR3 reads CASSLTGFSYEQYF. In DNA form, the CDR3 reads TGTGCCAGCAGCCTTACAGGGTTCTCCTACGAGCAGTACTTC. The chain joins TRBV13 to TRBJ2-7; D is possibly TRBD1 (6 bases). The germline CDR1 and CDR2 sequences are PRHDT and FYEKMQ (reference sequence). This CDR3 is built from 14 residues. V was cut by 5 bases and J by 0 bases, with 11 bases left in between.

The chain recombines TRBV5-1 with TRBJ2-7, with 9 bases aligning to TRBD1. The CDR3 is made up of 13 amino acids. The J segment lost 4 bases and the V segment lost 5 bases, leaving 4 bases of the junction unmatched. Per germline, CDR1 SGHRS and CDR2 YFSETQ. This chain's CDR3 is CASSWDRDYEQYF. The CDR3 coding sequence is TGCGCCAGCAGTTGGGACAGGGATTACGAGCAGTACTTC.

This clone was recorded once. CDR3 DNA sequence: TGTGCCAGCAGTCCCCCAGGGGGGCCGACTGAAGCTTTCTTT. This codes for CASSPPGGPTEAFF. V usage is TRBV27 and J usage is TRBJ1-1, with TRBD1 identical over 7 bases. The V and J ends lost 5 bases and 5 bases, in that order; junction bases with no gene match: 8. The germline V gene has CDR1 MNHEY and CDR2 SMNVEV (reference sequence). The CDR3 totals 14 residues.

The rearrangement joins TRBV11-2 to TRBJ1-1; D is ambiguous. V lost 1 base and J lost 12, with 9 bases in between. CDR1 and CDR2 from the germline V gene are SGHAT and FQNNGV. CDR3 size: 11 residues. Written as DNA, the CDR3 is TGTGCCAGCAGCTTAGGGACGACACCTTTCTTT. It translates to CASSLGTTPFF.

The CDR3 is CASWTGSFTDTQYF. CDR3 in DNA: TGTGCCAGCTGGACGGGGTCTTTCACAGATACGCAGTATTTT. This chain links TRBV2 with TRBJ2-3, with TRBD2 as a possible D gene (5 bases). The CDR3 runs to 14 residues. Germline V lookup: CDR1 SNHLY, CDR2 FYNNEI. V lost 8 bases and J 2 bases, leaving 14 bases between the germline ends.

The V call is TRBV11-3, the J call TRBJ2-7, with a possible D match to TRBD2 (5 bases). V lost 1 base to trimming and J lost 2 bases, with 12 bases between them. Germline V gene sequence: CDR1 SGHNT, CDR2 YENEEA. The CDR3 is 15 residues long. CDR3 sequence reads: CASSLGGERTYEQYF. The CDR3 DNA is TGTGCCAGCAGCTTAGGTGGGGAGAGAACCTACGAGCAGTACTTC.

The chain recombines TRBV10-1 with TRBJ1-1, with 9 bases fitting TRBD1. This CDR3 is 14 amino acids long. Trimming removed 9 bases from V and 4 bases from J; junction bases left unmatched: 9. Germline V gives CDR1 WNHNN, CDR2 SYGVQD (reference sequence). Here the CDR3 DNA reads TGCGCCAGAAAACAGGGGGCCGGGATCACTGAAGCTTTCTTT. Protein product: CARKQGAGITEAFF.

The chain is built from TRBV11-1 and TRBJ2-7; 11 bases align to TRBD1. This CDR3 spans 14 amino acids. Unmatched junction bases numbered 3, after V lost 2 bases and J lost 6 bases. In germline, CDR1 is SGHAT, CDR2 FQDESV (reference sequence). CDR3 sequence: CASSLTGTGGEQYF. The CDR3 nucleotides read TGTGCCAGCAGCTTAACTGGGACAGGGGGCGAGCAGTACTTC.

The CDR3 nucleotides read TGTGCCAGCAGGTCCGGACCAGGGAAGAACACCGGGGAGCTGTTTTTT. Translated, it gives CASRSGPGKNTGELFF. The chain has TRBV28 and TRBJ2-2; D is perhaps TRBD1 (5 bases). The germline V and J ends were trimmed by 6 bases and 1 base, with 15 bases remaining between them. Per the germline V gene, CDR1 is MDHEN and CDR2 is SYDVKM. The CDR3 totals 16 residues.

The chain couples TRBV19 to TRBJ2-7, with 7 bases that match TRBD1. V lost 5 bases to trimming and J lost 6 bases; unmatched junction nucleotides: 13. CDR1 is LNHDA, CDR2 SQIVND, per germline (reference sequence). CDR3 length: 15 residues. As DNA, the CDR3 is TGTGCCAGTAGTCCGCCCGACAGGGAATTTCGCGAGCAGTACTTC. This sequence encodes CASSPPDREFREQYF.

This sequence joins TRBV7-9 and TRBJ2-4; 11 nucleotides match TRBD1. This CDR3 spans 16 amino acids. The germline V gene encodes CDR1 SEHNR and CDR2 FQNEAQ (reference sequence). V lost 5 bases, J lost 10 bases, and 13 bases stayed unmatched. The CDR3 DNA reads as TGTGCCAGCAGCCCAAATCTGGACAGGGGGCCACTGATTCAGTACTTC. This encodes CASSPNLDRGPLIQYF.

V gene TRBV2 combines with J gene TRBJ2-7, with D maybe TRBD2 (5 bases). This CDR3 has 13 amino acids. Germline assignment: CDR1 SNHLY and CDR2 FYNNEI. Trimming shortened V by 7 bases and J by 6 bases, and 16 bases separated the two germline ends. Here the CDR3 DNA reads TGTGCCAGCATTTTTTCGGCCCGGGGCGAGCAGTACTTC. Translation: CASIFSARGEQYF.

This clone was picked up one time. Additional DNA sequences in this sample encode the identical CDR3. The V and J genes are TRBV18 and TRBJ2-3; D call uncertain. This CDR3 is built from 13 residues. Trimming left V 2 bases short and J 2 bases short, with 5 bases between. Germline values: CDR1 KGHSH, CDR2 LQKENI. CDR3 region: CASSPGNTDTQYF. DNA for the CDR3: TGTGCCAGCTCACCAGGGAACACAGATACGCAGTATTTT.

The chain links TRBV18 to TRBJ2-7; maybe TRBD2 (5 bases). This CDR3 region has 16 residues. CDR1 and CDR2 from the germline V gene are KGHSH and LQKENI. Trimming removed 6 bases at V and 2 bases at J, with 20 bases between. This CDR3 reads CASSAPGLANTYEQYF. CDR3 bases: TGTGCCAGCTCGGCTCCCGGGTTAGCGAACACCTACGAGCAGTACTTC. Supplemented by reference TRBV18 and TRBJ2-7, the full variable domain reads NAGVMQNPRHLVRRRGQEARLRCSPMKGHSHVYWYRQLPEEGLKFMVYLQKENIIDESGMPKERFSAEFPKEGPSILRIQQVVRGDSAAYFCASSAPGLANTYEQYFGPGTRLTVT.

J is TRBJ2-1 and V is TRBV7-6; tentative D call: TRBD2 (5 bases). The CDR3 sequence is 15 residues long. V was shortened by 0 bases and J by 6 bases, with 12 bases between the two germline ends. Germline V CDR1 and CDR2: SGHVS, FNYEAQ. Written as DNA, the CDR3 is TGTGCCAGCAGCTTAGCCGGGATTGAAGCCAATGAGCAGTTCTTC. Translated, it gives CASSLAGIEANEQFF.